A selection of T cell receptor beta chains follows, all from one sample in a study of STAT5B mutations in CD4+ large granular lymphocyte leukemia. Here immunoSEQ multiplex PCR was the method, and the copy in TCRdb shows in-frame clones only, minus some. The sample contains approximately 27,000 clones, 81% of which appear only once. Material: CD4+ T cells from blood buffy coats. These receptors all stem from a human donor in good health. CDR3s include the opening cysteine and the closing phenylalanine or tryptophan. The D gene is left open where the match is weak. Rows give clone size only sometimes, using once, few, many, or a class for an expanded clone.

CDR3 length | J gene | clone size | V gene | D gene | CDR3 DNA | CDR3 protein
16 | TRBJ1-5 | few | TRBV7-9 | NA | TGTGCCAGCAGCTTAGGTTCCGCCGTACGCAATCAGCCCCAGCATTTT | CASSLGSAVRNQPQHF
15 | TRBJ2-1 | NA | TRBV11-3 | NA | TGTGCCAGCAGCTTAGGTTCGGGCGGTAACAATGAGCAGTTCTTC | CASSLGSGGNNEQFF
17 | TRBJ1-3 | few | TRBV11-2 | NA | TGTGCCAGCAGCTCCCGTATGGGTCAGGGCTCTGGAAACACCATATATTTT | CASSSRMGQGSGNTIYF
14 | TRBJ1-1 | few | TRBV2 | NA | TGTGCCAGCAGGGCAGATTTGATGAACACTGAAGCTTTCTTT | CASRADLMNTEAFF
14 | TRBJ1-4 | NA | TRBV30 | TRBD1 | TGTGCCTGGAGTGACGACAGGGAAAGTGAAAAACTGTTTTTT | CAWSDDRESEKLFF
12 | TRBJ2-3 | NA | TRBV7-2 | NA | TGTGCCAGCAGCCTGACCCAGGGTACGCAGTATTTT | CASSLTQGTQYF
13 | TRBJ2-7 | NA | TRBV10-3 | TRBD1 | TGTGCCATCAGTGAAGACAGGGTGGTCGAGCAGTACTTC | CAISEDRVVEQYF
13 | TRBJ2-5 | NA | TRBV13 | NA | TGTGCCAGCAGCTCCGTCCGAGGGGAGACCCAGTACTTC | CASSSVRGETQYF
14 | TRBJ1-2 | NA | TRBV2 | NA | TGTGCCAGCAGTTTGAACCGAGGGCAGGTTGGCTACACCTTC | CASSLNRGQVGYTF
15 | TRBJ2-5 | NA | TRBV18 | NA | TGTGCCAGCTCACCCCCCGGGGGACACCAAGAGACCCAGTACTTC | CASSPPGGHQETQYF
15 | TRBJ2-7 | NA | TRBV11-2 | TRBD2 | TGTGCCAGCAGCTCTTGGACTAGACGTCTTCCCGAGCAGTACTTC | CASSSWTRRLPEQYF
22 | TRBJ2-1 | NA | TRBV27 | NA | TGTGCCAGCAGTTTTTCCCCAGGGAGGCTAGCCTGGAAGACCGGAGACTACAATGAGCAGTTCTTC | CASSFSPGRLAWKTGDYNEQFF
15 | TRBJ1-2 | NA | TRBV6-1 | TRBD1 | TGTGCCAGCAGTGCCGGACAGGGGGCGCACTATGGCTACACCTTC | CASSAGQGAHYGYTF
17 | TRBJ1-2 | NA | TRBV6-1 | NA | TGTGCCAGCAGTGATGCAGGACCAGCCCGGGGCACCTATGGCTACACCTTC | CASSDAGPARGTYGYTF
14 | TRBJ1-2 | NA | TRBV28 | TRBD1 | TGTGCCAGCAGTTCCGCCGACAGGGTGAATGGCTACACCTTC | CASSSADRVNGYTF
14 | TRBJ1-1 | NA | TRBV6-5 | NA | TGTGCCAGCAGTTACCTCCGGAGGAACACTGAAGCTTTCTTT | CASSYLRRNTEAFF
15 | TRBJ2-3 | NA | TRBV6-1 | NA | TGTGCCAGCAGTGAAAGTCCAACTAGCACAGATACGCAGTATTTT | CASSESPTSTDTQYF
13 | TRBJ2-1 | NA | TRBV27 | NA | TGTGCCAGCAGAGTTTGGGGGGCCAATGAGCAGTTCTTC | CASRVWGANEQFF
14 | TRBJ2-5 | NA | TRBV18 | NA | TGTGCCAGCTCACCCGGACTGGCACAAGAGACCCAGTACTTC | CASSPGLAQETQYF
14 | TRBJ1-5 | few | TRBV6-1 | NA | TGTGCCAGCAGTGAATTCGCAGGTGATCAGCCCCAGCATTTT | CASSEFAGDQPQHF
17 | TRBJ2-3 | NA | TRBV12-5 | NA | TGTGCTAGTGGTCGCCCCAGGGCAAATCGTAGCACAGATACGCAGTATTTT | CASGRPRANRSTDTQYF
15 | TRBJ2-2 | NA | TRBV5-1 | TRBD1 | TGCGCCAGCGGATTACAGGGGGCGGTCACCGGGGAGCTGTTTTTT | CASGLQGAVTGELFF
19 | TRBJ2-1 | NA | TRBV4-1 | TRBD2 | TGCGCCAGCAGCCAAGATCCCCAGCGGGGGGTCGGGTCCTACAATGAGCAGTTCTTC | CASSQDPQRGVGSYNEQFF
12 | TRBJ2-4 | NA | TRBV29-1 | TRBD1 | TGCAGCGTGGACAGGGGTGAAAACATTCAGTACTTC | CSVDRGENIQYF